The 22 T cell receptor beta chains below all came from one sample that was sequenced in a study of a mutant IDH1 vaccine in newly diagnosed glioma. Repertoires were generated with immunoSEQ multiplex PCR, while TCRdb's copy carries only in-frame clones and drops some. The repertoire consists of more than 40,000 clones, with about 88% occurring once and the leading ten covering under 7.5%. These TCRs are of unknown antigen specificity. Time point here: week 35, safety follow-up. What each vaccine dose contained was 300 ug of mutant IDH1 20-mer peptide, accompanied by topical imiquimod. Sequences were derived from PBMCs, sampled from a glioma patient whose treatment included an IDH1 peptide vaccine. These receptors all stem from a woman in her thirties or forties with glioma.

DNA for the CDR3: TGTGCCAGCAGCTCGGGAGGAAGGGAGACCCAGTACTTC. Protein: CASSSGGRETQYF. This sequence joins TRBV6-5 and TRBJ2-5, with 7 bases aligning to TRBD2. CDR3 length: 13 amino acids. Germline trimming cut 6 bases from V and 5 bases from J; bases unmatched to any gene: 6. Germline V gene sequence: CDR1 MNHEY, CDR2 SVGAGI.

The chain has TRBV9 and TRBJ2-7; TRBD2 agrees at 10 bases. CDR1 and CDR2 from the germline V gene are SGDLS and YYNGEE. This CDR3 comprises 16 residues. Losses at the gene ends were 0 bases for V and 1 base for J; bases not matched to a gene: 4. CDR3 DNA: TGTGCCAGCAGCGTAGGGGCTAGCGGGAGATCCTACGAGCAGTACTTC. It codes for CASSVGASGRSYEQYF.

This chain uses TRBV5-6 with TRBJ1-2; tentatively, D is TRBD1 (5 bases). The CDR3 runs to 13 residues. V was cut by 0 bases and J by 6 bases, with 9 bases left in between. Per the germline V gene, CDR1 is SGHDT and CDR2 is YYEEEE. The CDR3 DNA is TGTGCCAGCAGCTTGGACGGGACGAATGGCTACACCTTC. Translated: CASSLDGTNGYTF.

The chain carries TRBV19 and TRBJ2-3; TRBD2 aligns across 8 bases. The germline CDR1 and CDR2 sequences are LNHDA and SQIVND (reference sequence). The CDR3 has 14 amino acids. V lost 10 bases to trimming and J lost 2 bases; unmatched junction nucleotides: 8. The CDR3 DNA reads as TGTGCCACTAATCAGCGGGAGTTCACAGATACGCAGTATTTT. This codes for CATNQREFTDTQYF.

The chain couples TRBV4-1 to TRBJ2-7; 8 nucleotides line up with TRBD2. Germline V CDR1 and CDR2: MGHRA, YSYEKL. V shed 0 bases, J shed 3 bases, and the junction held 4 bases outside the gene matches. CDR3 length: 15 amino acids. The DNA of the CDR3 is TGCGCCAGCAGCCAAGAGGTAACTAGCGGCTACGAGCAGTACTTC. Translated, it gives CASSQEVTSGYEQYF.

This clone was recorded a few times. J is TRBJ2-7 and V is TRBV5-1; D might be TRBD2 (5 bases). The CDR3 runs 12 residues. V lost 4 bases and J lost 3, with 8 bases in between. The V gene's germline CDR1 is SGHRS and CDR2 YFSETQ. CDR3 coding DNA: TGCGCCAGCAGCCGGGGTGGCTACGAGCAGTACTTC. Amino acids: CASSRGGYEQYF.

The rearrangement links TRBV7-9 to TRBJ2-2; no reliable D call. The germline gives CDR1 SEHNR, CDR2 FQNEAQ (reference sequence). This CDR3 spans 14 amino acids. V lost 5 bases and J 7 bases, leaving 14 bases between the germline ends. The CDR3 here is CASSKSSDLGELFF. The CDR3 nucleotides are TGTGCCAGCAGCAAAAGCAGCGACCTCGGGGAGCTGTTTTTT.

This chain joins TRBV5-1 and TRBJ2-6, with D hard to call. CDR3 size: 15 residues. Germline V gives CDR1 SGHRS, CDR2 YFSETQ. Trimming cost V 0 bases and J 2 bases, with 6 bases left between them. The CDR3: CASSLGGTGANVLTF. For the CDR3, the DNA is TGCGCCAGCAGCTTGGGTGGGACTGGGGCCAACGTCCTGACTTTC.

In this sample, this clone turned up a few times. The rearrangement links TRBV7-2 to TRBJ1-4; no clear D gene. With 5 bases removed from V and 8 bases from J, the gap between germline ends came to 15 bases. This CDR3 is 14 amino acids long. Looked up from germline, CDR1 is SGHTA and CDR2 is FQGNSA. The DNA for the CDR3 is TGTGCCAGCAGCGTAGGAGGGCTCGGAGAAAAACTGTTTTTT. Protein product: CASSVGGLGEKLFF.

V is TRBV9 and J is TRBJ1-4; D is undetermined. Deletions cut 2 bases from V and 0 bases from J, with 5 bases between. The CDR3 is made up of 14 amino acids. Germline-derived CDR1 and CDR2 are SGDLS and YYNGEE. The CDR3 DNA reads as TGTGCCAGCAGCGTTGGGGCAACTAATGAAAAACTGTTTTTT. As protein: CASSVGATNEKLFF.

The sample holds one count of this clone. The rearrangement joins TRBV10-2 to TRBJ2-3; tentatively, D is TRBD2 (5 bases). CDR1 WSHSY and CDR2 SAAADI come from the germline V gene. The V end lost 2 bases, the J end lost 8 bases, and 17 bases lay between the germline ends. The CDR3 has 15 residues. This CDR3 reads CASSEGVAGGGTQYF. DNA for the CDR3: TGCGCCAGCAGTGAGGGGGTCGCGGGCGGAGGTACGCAGTATTTT.

This chain joins TRBV6-5 and TRBJ1-6; D not certain. Trimming pared 2 bases from V and 4 bases from J, leaving 3 bases between. Germline CDR1 is MNHEY and CDR2 is SVGAGI. This CDR3 is 13 amino acids long. CDR3 region: CASSYEYNSPLHF. The CDR3 region has the DNA TGTGCCAGCAGTTACGAATATAATTCACCCCTCCACTTT.

The genes are TRBV7-2 and TRBJ1-2; 10 bases are shared with TRBD1. J gave up 0 bases and V 6 bases, and 13 bases lay outside the gene matches. The CDR3 is made up of 18 amino acids. Germline CDR1 SGHTA, CDR2 FQGNSA. The DNA of the CDR3 is TGTGCCAGCAGAGGAGGGGGACAGGGGTATTTCGCTAACTATGGCTACACCTTC. This encodes CASRGGGQGYFANYGYTF. Full variable domain (rest looked up from reference TRBV7-2 and TRBJ1-2): GAGVSQSPSNKVTEKGKDVELRCDPISGHTALYWYRQSLGQGLEFLIYFQGNSAPDKSGLPSDRFSAERTGGSVSTLTIQRTQQEDSAVYLCASRGGGQGYFANYGYTFGSGTRLTVV.

This chain links TRBV7-9 with TRBJ2-2; D remains unclear. The CDR3 covers 12 residues. V shed 5 bases and J shed 9 bases, with 10 bases lying between them. CDR1 SEHNR and CDR2 FQNEAQ come from the germline V gene (reference sequence). The CDR3 here is CASSPTGRELFF. CDR3 nucleotides: TGTGCCAGCAGCCCGACGGGCCGGGAGCTGTTTTTT.

The J gene is TRBJ1-1, the V gene TRBV7-2; D gene ambiguous. CDR1 SGHTA and CDR2 FQGNSA come from the germline V gene. The CDR3 extends over 15 amino acids. The V end was cut by 5 bases, the J end by 1 base, with 14 bases between. CDR3 loop: CASSPQPIPNTEAFF. In DNA, the CDR3 is TGTGCCAGCAGCCCTCAGCCAATCCCGAACACTGAAGCTTTCTTT.

For the CDR3, the DNA is TGTGCCACCAGCAGAGATTCGGGGGCCAACGTCCTGACTTTC. Amino acid sequence: CATSRDSGANVLTF. This sequence joins TRBV15 and TRBJ2-6; D unclear. With 0 bases removed from V and 4 bases from J, the gap between germline ends came to 4 bases. CDR3 length equals 14 residues. Germline assignment: CDR1 LNHNV and CDR2 YYDKDF (reference sequence). The variable domain in full, with the rest retrieved from reference TRBV15 and TRBJ2-6, is DAMVIQNPRYQVTQFGKPVTLSCSQTLNHNVMYWYQQKSSQAPKLLFHYYDKDFNNEADTPDNFQSRRPNTSFCFLDIRSPGLGDTAMYLCATSRDSGANVLTFGAGSRLTVL.

The gene calls are TRBV18 and TRBJ1-1; D unclear. V was clipped by 1 base and J by 7 bases, with 13 bases between them. There are 14 residues in the CDR3. The germline V gene encodes CDR1 KGHSH and CDR2 LQKENI. The CDR3 DNA reads as TGTGCCAGCTCACCACTCAAATGGTCGGTTGAAGCTTTCTTT. This sequence encodes CASSPLKWSVEAFF.

This clone appeared a few times. The J gene is TRBJ2-2, the V gene TRBV10-3; the D is unclear. Germline CDR1 and CDR2: ENHRY and SYGVKD. This CDR3 comprises 13 residues. Trimming cost V 4 bases and J 5 bases, with 8 bases left between them. DNA for the CDR3: TGTGCCATCAGTGGAGACATTACCGGGGAGCTGTTTTTT. Translating gives CAISGDITGELFF.

V is TRBV10-3 and J is TRBJ2-7; TRBD2 agrees at 7 bases. The CDR3 is 15 residues long. J was trimmed by 2 bases and V by 0 bases; bases with no gene match: 4. Looked up from germline, CDR1 is ENHRY and CDR2 is SYGVKD. The CDR3 DNA is TGTGCCATCAGTGAGTCCACTAGCGTCCCCTACGAGCAGTACTTC. Translation gives CAISESTSVPYEQYF.

V gene TRBV5-1 combines with J gene TRBJ1-3; possibly TRBD1 for D (5 bases). CDR1 SGHRS and CDR2 YFSETQ come from the germline V gene. This CDR3 comprises 15 residues. V was cut by 5 bases and J by 3 bases, with 15 bases left in between. The CDR3 region is CASRYDVGRGNTIYF. The CDR3 coding sequence is TGCGCCAGCAGGTACGACGTGGGGCGTGGAAACACCATATATTTT.

The chain uses TRBV6-5 and TRBJ2-5; 8 bases are shared with TRBD1. V was pared by 0 bases and J by 4 bases, with 7 bases of the junction left unmatched. Germline CDR1 MNHEY, CDR2 SVGAGI. This CDR3 region has 16 residues. CDR3 loop: CASSYSGSGGGETQYF. The CDR3 nucleotides are TGTGCCAGCAGTTACTCGGGGTCAGGGGGCGGAGAGACCCAGTACTTC.

The gene calls are TRBV11-2 and TRBJ1-2, with 10 bases lining up with TRBD1. This CDR3 is 17 amino acids long. From germline, CDR1 is SGHAT and CDR2 FQNNGV. V lost 2 bases, J lost 4 bases, and 10 bases stayed unmatched. CDR3: CASSLSVAGQGIYGYTF. As DNA, the CDR3 is TGTGCCAGCAGCTTATCGGTGGCGGGACAGGGGATCTATGGCTACACCTTC.